These 22 T cell receptor beta chains share one sample of origin, sequenced in a study of beta chain features in type 1 diabetes. Points from the study as a whole: TCRB CDR3 length was moderately but significantly reduced in all four CD4+ subsets of Type 1 diabetes patients.

The study reverse transcribed the entire isolated RNA, so it sequenced expressed TCRB transcripts. TCRdb keeps only in-frame clones here, not all; method: immunoSEQ multiplex PCR. Of 150,000 to 200,000 clones in the sample, 7.5% to 9.5% were seen once. Which antigens these TCRs recognize remains unknown. What was sequenced was central memory CD4+ T cells from blood. These receptors were collected from a woman under 30 with type 1 diabetes.

This clone has a handful of counts. The chain recombines TRBV7-2 with TRBJ2-1; 7 bases line up with TRBD2. Germline values: CDR1 SGHTA, CDR2 FQGNSA. This CDR3 spans 16 amino acids. J lost 0 bases, V lost 1 base, and 3 bases had no gene match. CDR3 residues: CASSLESGGSYNEQFF. In DNA form, the CDR3 reads TGTGCCAGCAGCTTAGAATCGGGAGGCTCCTACAATGAGCAGTTCTTC.

The J gene is TRBJ2-1, the V gene TRBV7-2, with 12 bases lining up with TRBD2. CDR1 is SGHTA and CDR2 is FQGNSA in the germline V gene. The CDR3 totals 16 residues. With 3 bases clipped from V and 6 bases from J, the junction kept 6 bases outside the gene matches. The CDR3 region has the DNA TGTGCCAGCAGCTTGGGGGCGACTAGCGGGAGCAATGAGCAGTTCTTC. It is translated as CASSLGATSGSNEQFF.

CDR3 bases: TGTGCCTGGAACAGGGGGATTGTTGAAGCTTTCTTT. This sequence encodes CAWNRGIVEAFF. The chain joins TRBV30 to TRBJ1-1; 8 nucleotides align to TRBD1. CDR1 and CDR2 from the germline V gene are GTSNPN and SVGIG (reference sequence). The junction had 5 bases not matched to a gene; V was cut back by 4 bases and J by 7 bases. The CDR3 totals 12 residues.

The V call is TRBV6-5, the J call TRBJ2-7, with D possibly being TRBD1 (5 bases). CDR3 size: 13 residues. Trimming shortened V by 7 bases and J by 2 bases, and 12 bases separated the two germline ends. The germline gives CDR1 MNHEY, CDR2 SVGAGI. The CDR3 DNA is TGTGCCAGCATCCCAACAGGTACCTACGAGCAGTACTTC. It translates to CASIPTGTYEQYF.

This clone was picked up a small number of times. This rearrangement joins TRBV4-2 to TRBJ2-7; possibly TRBD1 for D (7 bases). With 5 bases removed from V and 3 bases from J, the gap between germline ends came to 11 bases. The CDR3 spans 13 residues. Germline V gives CDR1 LGHNA, CDR2 YNFKEQ. In DNA form, the CDR3 reads TGTGCCAGCAGCGCGGGACAGAACTACGAGCAGTACTTC. It specifies CASSAGQNYEQYF.

The CDR3 bases are TGTGCCAGCAGCTCAGCAGGGGCGGCTGAAGCTTTCTTT. Amino acids: CASSSAGAAEAFF. V gene TRBV7-2 combines with J gene TRBJ1-1, with a weak D call TRBD1 (6 bases). The CDR3 extends over 13 amino acids. V was shortened by 4 bases and J by 6 bases, with 12 bases between the two germline ends. Germline V gene sequence: CDR1 SGHTA, CDR2 FQGNSA.

This clone was seen a handful of times. The CDR3 protein is CASSQSPGSGIPSYNEQFF. For the CDR3, the DNA is TGTGCCAGTAGTCAATCGCCGGGTAGCGGGATCCCCTCCTACAATGAGCAGTTCTTC. The V call is TRBV19, the J call TRBJ2-1; 8 nucleotides line up with TRBD2. Germline CDR1 LNHDA, CDR2 SQIVND (reference sequence). V was pared by 5 bases and J by 0 bases, with 15 bases of the junction left unmatched. The CDR3 loop spans 19 amino acids.

The rearrangement uses TRBV7-3 and TRBJ1-5; tentatively, D is TRBD1 (6 bases). The V end was cut by 5 bases, the J end by 6 bases, with 14 bases between. CDR1 SGHTA and CDR2 FQGTGA come from the germline V gene. This CDR3 region has 14 residues. CDR3 coding DNA: TGTGCCAGCAGCCCTGATGGGGGCGGTCAGCCCCAGCATTTT. Translated: CASSPDGGGQPQHF.

This clone was seen ten or more times. In the same sample, other DNA sequences code for this CDR3. This chain connects TRBV7-9 to TRBJ2-3; no clear D gene. V was cut by 5 bases and J by 0 bases, with 3 bases left in between. This CDR3 spans 12 amino acids. CDR1 is SEHNR, CDR2 FQNEAQ, per germline (reference sequence). The CDR3 region is CASSRSTDTQYF. DNA of the CDR3: TGTGCCAGCAGCCGTAGCACAGATACGCAGTATTTT.

This clone has more than one count but fewer than ten. The V and J genes are TRBV2 and TRBJ2-1; the D gene is possibly TRBD2 (6 bases). CDR1 SNHLY and CDR2 FYNNEI come from the germline V gene. Deletions cut 10 bases from V and 7 bases from J, with 20 bases between. There are 14 residues in the CDR3. The CDR3 DNA sequence: TGTGCCACCTCCGGGACTTACACTCTTAATGAGCAGTTCTTC. It translates to CATSGTYTLNEQFF.

V gene TRBV5-1 combines with J gene TRBJ2-5; 9 bases map to TRBD2. This CDR3 has 17 amino acids. Germline V gene sequence: CDR1 SGHRS, CDR2 YFSETQ. The trim removed 2 bases at V and 0 bases at J, leaving 8 bases unmatched. The CDR3 region is CASSFPGLATDQETQYF. Here the CDR3 DNA reads TGCGCCAGCAGCTTTCCAGGACTAGCGACGGACCAAGAGACCCAGTACTTC.

In this sample, this clone turned up a few times. The chain couples TRBV19 to TRBJ2-5, with D uncertain. CDR3 length: 13 amino acids. CDR1 and CDR2 from the germline V gene are LNHDA and SQIVND (reference sequence). V was trimmed by 3 bases and J by 5 bases, leaving 10 bases between them. The CDR3 reads CASSIPDRETQYF. For the CDR3, the DNA is TGTGCCAGTAGTATCCCCGATCGGGAGACCCAGTACTTC.

This clone was counted only a few times. This chain uses TRBV25-1 with TRBJ2-2, with D perhaps TRBD1 (5 bases). Trimming pared 8 bases from V and 5 bases from J, leaving 9 bases between. Looked up from germline, CDR1 is MGHDK and CDR2 is SYGVNS. This CDR3 contains 12 residues. The CDR3 coding sequence is TGTGCCAGCGCCAGGGTTACCGGGGAGCTGTTTTTT. Protein: CASARVTGELFF.

A few counts support this clone. This sequence joins TRBV5-1 and TRBJ2-1, with D tentatively TRBD2 (6 bases). This CDR3 has 15 amino acids. V lost 6 bases and J 0 bases, leaving 13 bases between the germline ends. Germline V gives CDR1 SGHRS, CDR2 YFSETQ. CDR3 nucleotide sequence: TGCGCCAGCACTGGGGACGGGAGCTCCTACAATGAGCAGTTCTTC. It specifies CASTGDGSSYNEQFF. Looking up the rest from reference TRBV5-1 and TRBJ2-1 gives the full variable domain: KAGVTQTPRYLIKTRGQQVTLSCSPISGHRSVSWYQQTPGQGLQFLFEYFSETQRNKGNFPGRFSGRQFSNSRSEMNVSTLELGDSALYLCASTGDGSSYNEQFFGPGTRLTVL.

This clone was detected only a few times. One end of the junction does not line up with germline, which may come from a read error. V gene TRBV2 combines with J gene TRBJ2-7; TRBD1 might be the D (6 bases). CDR3 length: 11 residues. The germline V gene encodes CDR1 SNHLY and CDR2 FYNNEI. This chain's CDR3 is CASGRDIMSSF. The CDR3 region has the DNA TGTGCCAGCGGTCGGGACATCATGAGTTCATTC. Together with reference TRBV2 and TRBJ2-7, the CDR3 gives the full variable domain: EPEVTQTPSHQVTQMGQEVILRCVPISNHLYFYWYRQILGQKVEFLVSFYNNEISEKSEIFDDQFSVERPDGSNFTLKIRSTKLEDSAMYFCASGRDIMSSFGPGTRLTVT.

This clone was observed a few times. The chain has TRBV28 and TRBJ2-2; D may be TRBD2 (5 bases). Trimming took off 7 bases at V and 5 bases at J, with 14 bases between the two ends. CDR1 and CDR2 from the germline V gene are MDHEN and SYDVKM. The CDR3 covers 14 residues. The CDR3 here is CASKLKPGTGELFF. Here the CDR3 DNA reads TGTGCCAGCAAGCTAAAACCGGGGACCGGGGAGCTGTTTTTT.

This clone appeared a few times. The chain joins TRBV7-2 to TRBJ2-3; 7 bases align to TRBD2. The length of the CDR3 is 16 residues. Germline CDR1 SGHTA, CDR2 FQGNSA. Trimming cost V 5 bases and J 3 bases; bases outside gene matches: 11. The CDR3 reads CASSDTTGGGTDTQYF. The CDR3 DNA reads TGTGCCAGCAGCGACACTACGGGAGGAGGTACAGATACGCAGTATTTT. The full variable domain, its missing parts supplied by reference TRBV7-2 and TRBJ2-3, is GAGVSQSPSNKVTEKGKDVELRCDPISGHTALYWYRQSLGQGLEFLIYFQGNSAPDKSGLPSDRFSAERTGGSVSTLTIQRTQQEDSAVYLCASSDTTGGGTDTQYFGPGTRLTVL.

The chain combines TRBV5-8 with TRBJ1-2; TRBD1 matches at 9 bases. The CDR3 totals 12 residues. Unmatched junction bases numbered 2, after V lost 4 bases and J lost 7 bases. Per the germline V gene, CDR1 is SGHTS and CDR2 is YDEGEE. The CDR3 DNA follows: TGTGCCAGCAGCAGGGACAGGGTTGGCTACACCTTC. Residues: CASSRDRVGYTF.

This clone turned up a few times. CDR3 residues: CASSLDPLEVFNYEQFF. CDR3 in DNA: TGCGCCAGCAGCTTGGACCCTCTAGAGGTCTTTAACTATGAGCAGTTCTTC. The genes are TRBV5-1 and TRBJ2-1; D call uncertain. This CDR3 is 17 amino acids long. With 0 bases removed from V and 8 bases from J, the gap between germline ends came to 21 bases. Germline CDR1 SGHRS, CDR2 YFSETQ.

This chain joins TRBV7-2 and TRBJ2-4; 8 bases align to TRBD2. Germline-derived CDR1 and CDR2 are SGHTA and FQGNSA. The junction had 5 bases not matched to a gene; V was cut back by 1 base and J by 6 bases. This CDR3 has 15 residues. The CDR3 here is CASSLGREGRNIQYF. The CDR3 DNA reads as TGTGCCAGCAGCTTAGGACGGGAGGGCCGAAACATTCAGTACTTC.

This clone occurred many times. The chain has TRBV29-1 and TRBJ2-1; tentative D call: TRBD2 (5 bases). Trimming stripped 7 bases from V and 13 bases from J, with 14 bases between. Germline lookup yields CDR1 SQVTM and CDR2 ANQGSEA. The CDR3 is made up of 10 amino acids. The CDR3 loop is CSGSDGGQFF. In DNA, the CDR3 is TGCAGCGGAAGCGACGGAGGACAGTTCTTC.

The chain joins TRBV18 to TRBJ2-1; D is uncertain. Germline values: CDR1 KGHSH, CDR2 LQKENI. There are 16 residues in the CDR3. The V end was cut by 3 bases, the J end by 0 bases, with 12 bases between. The DNA of the CDR3 is TGTGCCAGCTCACCGCCTAATGGGCGCTCCTACAATGAGCAGTTCTTC. Translation: CASSPPNGRSYNEQFF.